The 2 T cell receptor beta chains in this list originate from one sample, sequenced in a study of type 1 and type 2 diabetes patients. The PCR template was genomic DNA. The TCR beta CDR3 region was amplified using 30 forward and 13 reverse primers. Each CDR3 protein gets one entry after TCRdb re-called the multiplex PCR reads with MiXCR. The data contain fewer than 350,000 distinct CDR3 sequences, 40% to 50% of them seen just once; the ten biggest clones take up roughly an eighth. The sample was peripheral blood mononuclear cells (PBMCs). These receptors were collected from a man between 18 and 29 years old with type 2 diabetes.

This clonotype was seen repeatedly, ten times or more. The chain links TRBV6-5 to TRBJ2-2; 9 bases map to TRBD1. The V gene's germline CDR1 is MNHEY and CDR2 SVGAGI. The CDR3 extends over 16 amino acids. V lost 2 bases and J lost 5; bases outside the gene matches: 6. This CDR3 is CASSYPTDRGTGELFF. CDR3 bases: TGTGCCAGCAGTTACCCCACGGACAGGGGTACCGGGGAGCTGTTTTTT.

This chain joins TRBV5-1 and TRBJ2-4; no firm D call. Germline loops: CDR1 SGHRS, CDR2 YFSETQ. The CDR3 has 11 residues. V lost 4 bases to trimming and J lost 7 bases, with 6 bases between them. CDR3 sequence: CASSAENIQYF. As DNA, the CDR3 is TGCGCCAGCAGCGCGGAGAACATTCAGTACTTC.